A single T cell receptor (beta chain) is shown here with its context. No antigen is known for it. PCR involved 60 Vbeta and 13 Jbeta primers. Repertoires were generated with immunoSEQ multiplex PCR, while TCRdb's copy carries only in-frame clones and drops some. The sample consists of around 61,000 clones, roughly 80% of them appearing once. This sample was taken from a study of cytomegalovirus exposure and HLA in healthy donors. Study in general: Genotyping showed 75% to 90% of 350 to 400 donors falling in the Caucasian-associated ancestry cluster. Overall study results and limits: The records held CMV serostatus as the only immune exposure information. Investigators reported under 200 TCR beta chains as tied to cytomegalovirus.

V was pared by 4 bases and J by 0 bases, with 1 base of the junction left unmatched. The CDR3 totals 14 residues. Germline V gene lookup returns CDR1 MNHEY and CDR2 SVGAGI. The chain combines TRBV6-5 with TRBJ1-1; 8 nucleotides match TRBD1. Input material: PBMCs. This clonotype was obtained from a man in his forties in good health and CMV-seronegative. The CDR3: CASSWDRLNTEAFF. CDR3 bases: TGTGCCAGCAGTTGGGACAGGTTGAACACTGAAGCTTTCTTT.